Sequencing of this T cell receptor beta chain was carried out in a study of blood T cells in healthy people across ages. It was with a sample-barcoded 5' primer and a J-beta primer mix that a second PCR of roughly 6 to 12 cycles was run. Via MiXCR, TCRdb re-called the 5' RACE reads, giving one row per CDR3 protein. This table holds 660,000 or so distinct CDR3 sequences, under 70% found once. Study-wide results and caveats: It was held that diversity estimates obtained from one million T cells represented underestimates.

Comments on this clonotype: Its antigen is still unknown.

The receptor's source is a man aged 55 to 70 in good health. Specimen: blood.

The CDR3 sequence is CASSLEARPPGYEQYF. The CDR3 DNA sequence: TGTGCCAGCAGCTTAGAGGCGAGGCCACCGGGCTACGAGCAGTACTTC. The chain is built from TRBV7-8 and TRBJ2-7; no firm D call. The CDR3 runs 16 residues. Germline V gene sequence: CDR1 SGHVS, CDR2 FQNEAQ. V was shortened by 1 base and J by 3 bases, with 16 bases between the two germline ends.